The entry below gives a single T cell receptor beta chain sequence along with its context. What it binds is not known. The data derive from a study of cytomegalovirus exposure and HLA in healthy donors. Regarding the study as a whole: As confirmed in vitro, three CMV-associated chains were specific for CMV antigens. With further analysis later on, most CMV-associated TCR beta chains appeared HLA-restricted. Accurate prediction of HLA-A and HLA-B alleles (for most subjects) was reportedly achieved from TCR beta sequences.

CDR3 length equals 15 residues. Trimming shortened V by 5 bases and J by 7 bases, and 18 bases separated the two germline ends. Germline lookup yields CDR1 SNHLY and CDR2 FYNNEI. The primer mix had 60 Vbeta and 13 Jbeta primers. Sequencing was performed with immunoSEQ multiplex PCR; in TCRdb, only in-frame clones are kept and a portion is missing. Its table lists 100,000 to 150,000 clones. The sequence derives from a man younger than 35 in good health and CMV-seronegative. Specimen: PBMCs. V and J are TRBV2 and TRBJ2-1, with a possible D match to TRBD1 (6 bases). The CDR3 DNA reads TGTGCCAGCAGTTTTGGGGGCCCCACCCTAAATGAGCAGTTCTTC. Translation gives CASSFGGPTLNEQFF.